This entry is about one TCR beta chain. The V and J ends lost 0 bases and 4 bases, in that order; junction bases with no gene match: 6. Germline V gene data show CDR1 as MDHEN and CDR2 as SYDVKM. The CDR3 runs to 16 residues. This sample was included in a study of blood T cell repertoires in COVID-19. The table came from immunoSEQ multiplex PCR; TCRdb's copy has only in-frame clones and leaves some out. The table records about 350,000 clones, roughly 90% of them present only once. Input material: peripheral blood. The receptor comes from a woman aged 55 to 70 with COVID-19, enrolled during active disease. This rearrangement joins TRBV28 to TRBJ1-1; TRBD1 aligns across 9 bases. This chain's CDR3 is CASSLWTGGDGTEAFF. The DNA of the CDR3 is TGTGCCAGCAGTTTATGGACAGGGGGGGATGGCACTGAAGCTTTCTTT.